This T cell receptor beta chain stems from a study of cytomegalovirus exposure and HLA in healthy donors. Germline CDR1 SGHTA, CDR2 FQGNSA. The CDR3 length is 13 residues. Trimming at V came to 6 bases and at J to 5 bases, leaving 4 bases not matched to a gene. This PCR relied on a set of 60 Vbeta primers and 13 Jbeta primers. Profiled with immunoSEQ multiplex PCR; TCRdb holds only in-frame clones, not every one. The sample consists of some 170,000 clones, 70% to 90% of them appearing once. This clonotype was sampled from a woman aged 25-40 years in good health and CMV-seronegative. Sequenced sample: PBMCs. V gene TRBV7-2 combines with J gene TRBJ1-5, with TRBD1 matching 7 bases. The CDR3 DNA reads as TGTGCCAGCAGTGTCAGGGGGGATCAGCCCCAGCATTTT. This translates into CASSVRGDQPQHF.